Shown below are 15 T cell receptor beta chains from a single sample sequenced in a study of shared clonotypes between healthy human individuals. Using immunoSEQ multiplex PCR, the repertoire was profiled, and TCRdb retains in-frame clones only, with some absent. This repertoire shows approximately 2,200,000 clones, around 93% found once; its top ten account for 1.5% to 2%. In the naive CD8 group, cells lacked CD45RO and were positively selected for CCR7, so terminally differentiated effector memory CD45RA+ cells were left out. The sample comprised naive CD8+ T cells from PBMCs. All receptors come from a man aged 18 to 35 in good health. Some clones in this sample may be carry-over from other donors' samples.

J is TRBJ2-3 and V is TRBV28, with D hard to call. In germline, CDR1 is MDHEN, CDR2 SYDVKM. There are 16 residues in the CDR3. Trimming took 2 bases from V and 2 from J, leaving 14 bases between them. CDR3 DNA sequence: TGTGCCAGCAGTTTAGGCGGACGACGAATCACAGATACGCAGTATTTT. Translation gives CASSLGGRRITDTQYF.

CDR3 sequence reads: CAWSHRGQETQYF. The CDR3 DNA reads as TGTGCCTGGAGTCACCGGGGCCAAGAGACCCAGTACTTC. The gene calls are TRBV30 and TRBJ2-5, with D possibly being TRBD2 (5 bases). The CDR3 is 13 amino acids. V was trimmed by 2 bases and J by 1 base, leaving 8 bases between them. Germline V lookup: CDR1 GTSNPN, CDR2 SVGIG (reference sequence).

V usage is TRBV10-2 and J usage is TRBJ2-1; 12 nucleotides match TRBD2. Germline-derived CDR1 and CDR2 are WSHSY and SAAADI. The J segment lost 0 bases and the V segment lost 3 bases, leaving 12 bases of the junction unmatched. The CDR3 covers 20 residues. The DNA of the CDR3 is TGCGCCAGCAGTGACTTTCGGGCTAGCGGGAGGGCCTCCTCCTACAATGAGCAGTTCTTC. This sequence encodes CASSDFRASGRASSYNEQFF.

The chain uses TRBV30 and TRBJ1-6, with 8 bases lining up with TRBD1. Germline V gives CDR1 GTSNPN, CDR2 SVGIG (reference sequence). Trimming cost V 3 bases and J 8 bases; bases outside gene matches: 9. The length of the CDR3 is 15 residues. The CDR3 is CAWSSSGTGHSPLHF. CDR3 coding DNA: TGTGCCTGGAGCTCTTCCGGGACAGGCCATTCACCCCTCCACTTT.

V and J are TRBV28 and TRBJ2-3; no clear D gene. The germline V gene has CDR1 MDHEN and CDR2 SYDVKM. The CDR3 loop spans 13 amino acids. Trimming removed 1 base at V and 5 bases at J, with 7 bases between. CDR3 in DNA: TGTGCCAGCAGTTTATTGGCCGGAGATACGCAGTATTTT. Amino acid sequence: CASSLLAGDTQYF.

The V and J genes are TRBV6-6 and TRBJ1-1; D not resolved. The length of the CDR3 is 15 residues. The germline CDR1 and CDR2 sequences are MNHNY and SVGAGI (reference sequence). Trimming pared 6 bases from V and 1 base from J, leaving 15 bases between. The chain's CDR3 is CASSEPGPGNTEAFF. CDR3 DNA: TGTGCCAGCAGCGAACCCGGACCGGGGAACACTGAAGCTTTCTTT.

The chain combines TRBV4-3 with TRBJ1-1; D unresolved. Trimming removed 0 bases at V and 1 base at J, with 6 bases between. Germline V gene lookup returns CDR1 LGHNA and CDR2 YSLEER. This CDR3 spans 14 amino acids. The CDR3 sequence: CASSQDGPNTEAFF. Written as DNA, the CDR3 is TGCGCCAGCAGCCAAGATGGCCCGAACACTGAAGCTTTCTTT.

The gene calls are TRBV7-4 and TRBJ1-1, with TRBD1 as a possible D gene (5 bases). Trimming took off 4 bases at V and 9 bases at J, with 15 bases between the two ends. Germline V CDR1 and CDR2: SGHVT, SQSDAQ. CDR3 length: 13 residues. CDR3 coding DNA: TGTGCCAGCAGCTCGGGACCCCCGAGAAAAGCTTTCTTT. Protein sequence: CASSSGPPRKAFF.

In the case of this clone: Other DNA sequences in this specimen translate into the identical CDR3. J is TRBJ2-2 and V is TRBV4-3; D remains ambiguous. The CDR3 totals 15 residues. Trimming pared 1 base from V and 0 bases from J, leaving 6 bases between. Germline-derived CDR1 and CDR2 are LGHNA and YSLEER. The CDR3 sequence: CASSQGSANTGELFF. The CDR3 DNA sequence: TGCGCCAGCAGCCAAGGGTCCGCGAACACCGGGGAGCTGTTTTTT.

The V call is TRBV5-1, the J call TRBJ1-2; D remains unclear. Germline V gene data show CDR1 as SGHRS and CDR2 as YFSETQ. Trimming removed 2 bases from V and 6 bases from J, with 14 bases in between. The CDR3 is 14 residues long. CDR3 sequence reads: CASSFDLKANGYTF. The CDR3 bases are TGCGCCAGCAGCTTCGACCTAAAGGCCAATGGCTACACCTTC.

The gene calls are TRBV28 and TRBJ1-2, with D possibly TRBD1 on 6 matching bases. Germline V gene lookup returns CDR1 MDHEN and CDR2 SYDVKM. The V end was cut by 3 bases, the J end by 8 bases, with 13 bases between. The CDR3 runs 13 residues. CDR3 nucleotide sequence: TGTGCCAGCAGTTTGGGGGGCGGAGGCGGCTACACCTTC. Translated: CASSLGGGGGYTF.

This clone was recorded only once. The rearrangement uses TRBV10-1 and TRBJ2-2, with a tentative D call TRBD2 (5 bases). V lost 5 bases, J lost 0 bases, and 16 bases lay in between. CDR3 length equals 17 residues. Per germline, CDR1 WNHNN and CDR2 SYGVQD (reference sequence). This CDR3 is CASSSGRVGANTGELFF. The CDR3, as DNA: TGCGCCAGCAGTTCCGGGCGGGTAGGAGCGAACACCGGGGAGCTGTTTTTT.

The count of this clone is one. The chain couples TRBV27 to TRBJ2-7, with a possible D match to TRBD1 (6 bases). V lost 2 bases and J 0 bases, leaving 14 bases between the germline ends. CDR1 MNHEY and CDR2 SMNVEV come from the germline V gene (reference sequence). CDR3 length: 16 amino acids. CDR3 in DNA: TGTGCCAGCAGTTTAATGGCCCAGGGGAGCTCCTACGAGCAGTACTTC. Protein sequence: CASSLMAQGSSYEQYF.

This chain connects TRBV6-6 to TRBJ2-1; TRBD1 agrees at 7 bases. The CDR3 is 15 residues long. The trim removed 6 bases at V and 4 bases at J, leaving 9 bases unmatched. CDR1 and CDR2 (germline): MNHNY, SVGAGI (reference sequence). CDR3 bases: TGTGCCAGCAGCCCCCGACAGGGCAATTACAATGAGCAGTTCTTC. Translating it yields CASSPRQGNYNEQFF.

The V gene is TRBV27, the J gene TRBJ2-1, with 8 nucleotides matching TRBD2. Germline V gene sequence: CDR1 MNHEY, CDR2 SMNVEV (reference sequence). The CDR3 is 17 amino acids. Trimming at V came to 7 bases and at J to 3 bases, leaving 14 bases not matched to a gene. The CDR3 protein is CASTKKITSGNYNEQFF. CDR3 nucleotides: TGTGCCAGCACTAAAAAGATAACTAGCGGTAACTACAATGAGCAGTTCTTC.